A single sample gave rise to the 9 T cell receptor beta chains below, sequenced in a study of CD8 T cells in Susac syndrome. RNA amounts of roughly 0.45 to 1 ug underwent reverse transcription with random hexamers. MiXCR was run by TCRdb on the immunoSEQ multiplex PCR reads, yielding one entry per CDR3 protein. The sample lists about 250,000 distinct CDR3 sequences, over 85% occurring once. Sequenced: CD4+ T cells from PBMCs. These receptors were obtained from a human donor with multiple sclerosis.

V usage is TRBV29-1 and J usage is TRBJ2-6; D unclear. Looked up from germline, CDR1 is SQVTM and CDR2 is ANQGSEA. The CDR3 has 12 residues. The germline V and J ends were trimmed by 8 bases and 1 base, with 6 bases remaining between them. For the CDR3, the DNA is TGCAGCACTCGGTCTGGGGCCAACGTCCTGACTTTC. Residues: CSTRSGANVLTF.

The rearrangement joins TRBV7-2 to TRBJ2-1; tentative D call: TRBD2 (6 bases). CDR1 and CDR2 (germline): SGHTA, FQGNSA. Trimming pared 1 base from V and 9 bases from J, leaving 16 bases between. The CDR3 spans 15 residues. Here the CDR3 DNA reads TGTGCCAGCAGCTTAGTTGGGGAGGTCAATGCTGAGCAGTTCTTC. Translated, it gives CASSLVGEVNAEQFF. Looking up the rest from reference TRBV7-2 and TRBJ2-1 gives the full variable domain: GAGVSQSPSNKVTEKGKDVELRCDPISGHTALYWYRQSLGQGLEFLIYFQGNSAPDKSGLPSDRFSAERTGGSVSTLTIQRTQQEDSAVYLCASSLVGEVNAEQFFGPGTRLTVL.

The chain employs TRBV24-1 and TRBJ1-1; D possibly corresponds to TRBD1 (5 bases). The CDR3 contains 14 residues. Between the trimmed V and J ends, which lost 4 bases and 5 bases, there was a span of 13 bases. Germline assignment: CDR1 KGHDR and CDR2 SFDVKD. The CDR3 region has the DNA TGTGCCACCAGTGAAGGACGTTGGGGGACTGAAGCTTTCTTT. Its protein product is CATSEGRWGTEAFF.

This sequence joins TRBV7-3 and TRBJ2-5; 10 bases agree with TRBD1. V shed 2 bases and J 1 base; nucleotides not matched to a gene: 4. The germline V gene encodes CDR1 SGHTA and CDR2 FQGTGA. The CDR3 runs to 16 residues. The CDR3 DNA reads as TGTGCCAGCAGCTTAGGGGACAGGGGAATCCAAGAGACCCAGTACTTC. Protein product: CASSLGDRGIQETQYF.

The chain combines TRBV19 with TRBJ2-7; D not certain. Trimming stripped 7 bases from V and 2 bases from J, with 3 bases between. Germline V gene sequence: CDR1 LNHDA, CDR2 SQIVND (reference sequence). This CDR3 region has 10 residues. The CDR3 DNA reads as TGTGCCAGTAATCCCTACGAGCAGTACGTC. Amino acids: CASNPYEQYV.

This clonotype was recorded a few times. The chain has TRBV5-1 and TRBJ2-1, with D maybe TRBD1 (6 bases). V gave up 3 bases and J gave up 0 bases, with 13 bases separating them. The germline V gene has CDR1 SGHRS and CDR2 YFSETQ. The CDR3 has 16 residues. The CDR3 sequence is CASSWTRGSSYNEQFF. CDR3 DNA: TGCGCCAGCAGCTGGACAAGGGGGAGCTCCTACAATGAGCAGTTCTTC. Variable domain in full (rest from reference TRBV5-1 and TRBJ2-1): KAGVTQTPRYLIKTRGQQVTLSCSPISGHRSVSWYQQTPGQGLQFLFEYFSETQRNKGNFPGRFSGRQFSNSRSEMNVSTLELGDSALYLCASSWTRGSSYNEQFFGPGTRLTVL.

J is TRBJ2-3 and V is TRBV18, with D maybe TRBD2 (7 bases). Germline V gives CDR1 KGHSH, CDR2 LQKENI. Trimming removed 2 bases at V and 5 bases at J, with 11 bases between. The CDR3 sequence is 14 residues long. In DNA, the CDR3 is TGTGCCAGCTCACCAATGGGGGGGCAAGATACGCAGTATTTT. Its translation is CASSPMGGQDTQYF.

This clonotype occurred once. The chain links TRBV25-1 to TRBJ1-2; D remains ambiguous. Germline V lookup: CDR1 MGHDK, CDR2 SYGVNS. Trimming pared 3 bases from V and 3 bases from J, leaving 5 bases between. The CDR3 spans 12 residues. In nucleotides, the CDR3 is TGTGCCAGCAGTGAGGGAGACTATGGCTACACCTTC. Amino acid sequence: CASSEGDYGYTF.

The rearrangement uses TRBV24-1 and TRBJ2-1; 9 bases are shared with TRBD2. Trimming removed 3 bases from V and 2 bases from J; junction bases left unmatched: 4. The length of the CDR3 is 16 residues. Germline V gives CDR1 KGHDR, CDR2 SFDVKD. The chain's CDR3 is CATSDAASGTYNEQFF. Written as DNA, the CDR3 is TGTGCCACCAGTGATGCGGCTAGCGGGACCTACAATGAGCAGTTCTTC.